One sample yielded the 14 T cell receptor beta chains listed below, sequenced in a study of regulatory T cells in long-lasting Graves disease (dated by TCRdb to about 2021). The sample's time point label, decoded: persistent/refractory GD, antithyroid drugs over 5 years with positive TRAb. For both TCR sequencing and RNA sequencing, RNA was extracted from PBMCs in TRIzol. Libraries were prepared through multiplex PCR. The sequencer listed for this sample is Illumina HiSeq 4000. CDR3 regions were amplified by Arm-PCR with iRepertoire HTBI primers to construct TCR beta libraries. TCRdb cleaned the public reads at Q25 with fastp, built clones with MiXCR and kept in-frame beta chains. Rows with a matching CDR3 protein are joined into one entry that keeps the most common DNA and genes. The sample data list about 470,000 distinct CDR3 sequences, and about 22% of these were observed just once. Roughly 7% of the sample goes to the ten largest clones.

Material: peripheral blood mononuclear cells (PBMCs), obtained when the disease was refractory, from a patient treated with antithyroid drugs. These receptors were taken from a female donor with Graves disease.

This clonotype was counted between two and nine times. The V call is TRBV18, the J call TRBJ2-5; no reliable D call. The CDR3 runs to 15 residues. Looked up from germline, CDR1 is KGHSH and CDR2 is LQKENI. The germline V and J ends were trimmed by 3 bases and 3 bases, with 14 bases remaining between them. CDR3 sequence: CASSPSLAGEETQYF. The CDR3 DNA reads TGTGCCAGCTCACCCAGTCTGGCAGGTGAAGAGACCCAGTACTTC. The full variable domain, its missing parts supplied by reference TRBV18 and TRBJ2-5, is NAGVMQNPRHLVRRRGQEARLRCSPMKGHSHVYWYRQLPEEGLKFMVYLQKENIIDESGMPKERFSAEFPKEGPSILRIQQVVRGDSAAYFCASSPSLAGEETQYFGPGTRLLVL.

This clonotype was counted between two and nine times. The V and J genes are TRBV19 and TRBJ2-2; D is possibly TRBD2 (5 bases). CDR1 and CDR2 (germline): LNHDA, SQIVND (reference sequence). The ends were cut back, 6 bases at V and 1 base at J, with 9 bases in the middle. This CDR3 is built from 14 residues. The CDR3 DNA reads as TGTGCCAGTAGCAATGCGGGGAACACCGGGGAGCTGTTTTTT. Protein: CASSNAGNTGELFF.

This clonotype was seen repeatedly, ten times or more. The chain recombines TRBV7-9 with TRBJ2-5; D unresolved. The V gene's germline CDR1 is SEHNR and CDR2 FQNEAQ (reference sequence). The V end was cut by 1 base, the J end by 1 base, with 7 bases between. The CDR3 is 14 residues long. DNA for the CDR3: TGTGCCAGCAGCTTAGAGGCCAGCCAAGAGACCCAGTACTTC. This encodes CASSLEASQETQYF.

V is TRBV5-5 and J is TRBJ2-5; 7 nucleotides agree with TRBD2. V was pared by 2 bases and J by 1 base, with 2 bases of the junction left unmatched. Germline V gene lookup returns CDR1 SGHKS and CDR2 YYEKEE (reference sequence). The CDR3 runs 14 residues. CDR3 region: CASSFPSGQETQYF. As DNA, the CDR3 is TGTGCCAGCAGCTTTCCTAGCGGCCAAGAGACCCAGTACTTC.

This clonotype has at least ten counts. This rearrangement joins TRBV2 to TRBJ1-1; TRBD1 might be the D (5 bases). V was cut by 1 base and J by 10 bases, with 22 bases left in between. The germline gives CDR1 SNHLY, CDR2 FYNNEI. The length of the CDR3 is 16 residues. The CDR3 loop is CASSEGVQDLRMGAFF. Written as DNA, the CDR3 is TGTGCCAGCAGTGAAGGGGTACAGGATCTCCGAATGGGAGCTTTCTTT.

This clonotype has only a few counts. The V gene is TRBV5-1, the J gene TRBJ2-7, with a weak D call TRBD1 (6 bases). CDR3 length: 17 residues. V lost 2 bases and J 2 bases, leaving 20 bases between the germline ends. CDR1 and CDR2 (germline): SGHRS, YFSETQ. CDR3 protein: CASSLTGSYRWTYEQYF. In nucleotides, the CDR3 is TGCGCCAGCAGCTTAACAGGGTCTTATAGGTGGACCTACGAGCAGTACTTC.

The gene calls are TRBV3-1 and TRBJ2-1, with 9 positions matching TRBD1. The CDR3 loop spans 13 amino acids. V gave up 3 bases and J gave up 9 bases; unmatched junction bases: 3. Looked up from germline, CDR1 is LGHDT and CDR2 is YNNKEL (reference sequence). The CDR3 sequence is CASSHTDRGEQFF. In DNA form, the CDR3 reads TGTGCCAGCAGCCACACGGACAGGGGTGAGCAGTTCTTC.

This clonotype has ten or more counts. This chain links TRBV11-2 with TRBJ1-1; D remains ambiguous. CDR3 length: 13 residues. The germline V gene has CDR1 SGHAT and CDR2 FQNNGV. With 3 bases removed from V and 2 bases from J, the gap between germline ends came to 7 bases. The CDR3 is CASSFSFNTEAFF. The CDR3 coding sequence is TGTGCCAGCAGCTTTTCCTTCAACACTGAAGCTTTCTTT.

This clonotype showed up many times. The rearrangement links TRBV6-1 to TRBJ1-1; a possible D gene is TRBD1 (5 bases). Trimming shortened V by 8 bases and J by 5 bases, and 12 bases separated the two germline ends. Germline V CDR1 and CDR2: MNHNS, SASEGT. The length of the CDR3 is 12 residues. The CDR3 here is CASGGGRTEAFF. DNA for the CDR3: TGTGCCAGCGGGGGAGGACGGACTGAAGCTTTCTTT.

This clonotype was counted only a few times. The rearrangement uses TRBV5-1 and TRBJ1-3; a weak D match, TRBD1 (5 bases). The CDR3 loop spans 13 amino acids. Trimming took off 4 bases at V and 2 bases at J, with 7 bases between the two ends. Germline V gene data show CDR1 as SGHRS and CDR2 as YFSETQ. Here the CDR3 DNA reads TGCGCCAGCAGCCAGACAGCTGGAAACACCATATATTTT. It specifies CASSQTAGNTIYF.

This clonotype has only a few counts. The V call is TRBV5-5, the J call TRBJ1-4; D gene unclear. Germline-derived CDR1 and CDR2 are SGHKS and YYEKEE (reference sequence). The CDR3 contains 17 residues. V was clipped by 0 bases and J by 0 bases, with 12 bases between them. CDR3 region: CASSLAETASTNEKLFF. The CDR3 DNA sequence: TGTGCCAGCAGCTTGGCAGAAACAGCCTCAACTAATGAAAAACTGTTTTTT.

In this sample, this clonotype turned up many times. This chain connects TRBV28 to TRBJ2-7; 7 bases match TRBD1. This CDR3 spans 15 amino acids. With 5 bases clipped from V and 4 bases from J, the junction kept 11 bases outside the gene matches. Germline V gives CDR1 MDHEN, CDR2 SYDVKM. This CDR3 reads CASSLPTGFMYEQYF. The CDR3 DNA follows: TGTGCCAGCAGTCTTCCGACAGGGTTTATGTACGAGCAGTACTTC.

This clonotype was observed a few times. This chain joins TRBV19 and TRBJ1-2; possible D gene TRBD1, 6 bases. Trimming cost V 1 base and J 4 bases, with 13 bases left between them. Germline lookup yields CDR1 LNHDA and CDR2 SQIVND (reference sequence). CDR3 length: 15 residues. CDR3 sequence reads: CASSIARGQGYGYTF. In DNA form, the CDR3 reads TGTGCCAGTAGTATAGCCCGGGGGCAGGGCTATGGCTACACCTTC.

The chain carries TRBV5-1 and TRBJ2-7; TRBD2 might be the D (5 bases). CDR3 length: 13 residues. The germline V and J ends were trimmed by 4 bases and 3 bases, with 11 bases remaining between them. Per germline, CDR1 SGHRS and CDR2 YFSETQ. CDR3 region: CASSPPGVYEQYF. CDR3 in DNA: TGCGCCAGCAGCCCGCCCGGGGTCTACGAGCAGTACTTC.